This T cell receptor beta chain was sequenced during a study of blood T cell repertoires in COVID-19. Germline V gene lookup returns CDR1 LGHNT and CDR2 FRNRAP. This CDR3 region has 15 residues. The junction had 4 bases not matched to a gene; V was cut back by 1 base and J by 4 bases. As handled by the study authors: Quantification of nucleated cells was approximated via reference gene primer amplification. TCRdb's table, derived via immunoSEQ multiplex PCR, lists solely in-frame clones and lacks some. Clonal size and the V and J genes are those of that table, whereas D and trimming came from the DNA. This table has roughly 380,000 clones, about 88% appearing once.

Sequenced sample: peripheral blood. The TCR was taken from a woman between 40 and 50 years old with COVID-19, enrolled during active disease. The chain carries TRBV12-5 and TRBJ2-1, with TRBD1 identical over 7 bases. CDR3 sequence (DNA): TGTGCTAGTGGTTTGGCACGGACAGGTTACAATGAGCAGTTCTTC. Protein: CASGLARTGYNEQFF.